Below, 14 T cell receptor beta chains from the same sample are listed, as sequenced in a study of cytomegalovirus exposure and HLA in healthy donors. Amplification used 60 Vbeta primers and 13 Jbeta primers. Data came from immunoSEQ multiplex PCR; TCRdb stores just in-frame clones and leaves some out. The listing contains roughly 190,000 clones. Sample: PBMCs. Source of these receptors: a man aged 25-45 years in good health and CMV-seronegative.

The rearrangement uses TRBV5-6 and TRBJ2-4; 7 bases line up with TRBD2. The CDR3 is 15 amino acids. Germline-derived CDR1 and CDR2 are SGHDT and YYEEEE. Trimming cost V 4 bases and J 3 bases; bases outside gene matches: 7. CDR3 residues: CASSRPGLLKNIQYF. Here the CDR3 DNA reads TGTGCCAGCAGCCGACCGGGACTACTCAAAAACATTCAGTACTTC. Full variable domain (rest looked up from reference TRBV5-6 and TRBJ2-4): DAGVTQSPTHLIKTRGQQVTLRCSPKSGHDTVSWYQQALGQGPQFIFQYYEEEERQRGNFPDRFSGHQFPNYSSELNVNALLLGDSALYLCASSRPGLLKNIQYFGAGTRLSVL.

The rearrangement links TRBV4-3 to TRBJ2-7; 8 positions match TRBD2. The germline V gene has CDR1 LGHNA and CDR2 YSLEER. Unmatched junction bases numbered 10, after V lost 5 bases and J lost 4 bases. The CDR3 covers 15 residues. In DNA form, the CDR3 reads TGCGCCAGCAGCACCGGGGCGGGGGGAAATTACGAGCAGTACTTC. Protein sequence: CASSTGAGGNYEQYF.

The chain is built from TRBV28 and TRBJ1-4; D might be TRBD1 (5 bases). Trimming removed 8 bases at V and 3 bases at J, with 7 bases between. Germline V gene data show CDR1 as MDHEN and CDR2 as SYDVKM. This CDR3 has 12 amino acids. As DNA, the CDR3 is TGTGCCAGCGGGGCCTCTAATGAAAAACTGTTTTTT. Protein product: CASGASNEKLFF. The whole variable domain, filled in from reference TRBV28 and TRBJ1-4, reads DVKVTQSSRYLVKRTGEKVFLECVQDMDHENMFWYRQDPGLGLRLIYFSYDVKMKEKGDIPEGYSVSREKKERFSLILESASTNQTSMYLCASGASNEKLFFGSGTQLSVL.

This rearrangement joins TRBV29-1 to TRBJ2-1; D is possibly TRBD2 (5 bases). The CDR3 consists of 12 residues. V lost 5 bases, J lost 6 bases, and 11 bases lay in between. Germline-derived CDR1 and CDR2 are SQVTM and ANQGSEA. As DNA, the CDR3 is TGCAGCGTTTTGGCGGGCCTCAATGAGCAGTTCTTC. Translation: CSVLAGLNEQFF.

V gene TRBV19 combines with J gene TRBJ1-5; D remains unclear. Trimming removed 0 bases from V and 0 bases from J, with 9 bases in between. Germline V gene data show CDR1 as LNHDA and CDR2 as SQIVND (reference sequence). The CDR3 runs 16 residues. The CDR3 nucleotides read TGTGCCAGTAGTATAGATAGCTCTTATAGCAATCAGCCCCAGCATTTT. Encoded protein: CASSIDSSYSNQPQHF.

The chain links TRBV19 to TRBJ2-2; the match to TRBD1 covers 8 bases. CDR1 and CDR2 from the germline V gene are LNHDA and SQIVND (reference sequence). CDR3 size: 15 residues. V lost 4 bases to trimming and J lost 6 bases; unmatched junction nucleotides: 7. The CDR3, as DNA: TGTGCCAGTAGTAAAAATACAGGGGGAGCCGGGGAGCTGTTTTTT. Its translation is CASSKNTGGAGELFF.

The V gene is TRBV29-1, the J gene TRBJ2-6, with D perhaps TRBD2 (6 bases). Per the germline V gene, CDR1 is SQVTM and CDR2 is ANQGSEA. This CDR3 has 15 amino acids. Trimming cost V 7 bases and J 0 bases, with 13 bases left between them. The chain's CDR3 is CSAEGGSSGANVLTF. Written as DNA, the CDR3 is TGCAGCGCTGAGGGAGGTAGCTCTGGGGCCAACGTCCTGACTTTC.

The CDR3 sequence is CASSVGQGGTEAFF. The CDR3 coding sequence is TGTGCCAGCAGCGTGGGACAGGGCGGCACTGAAGCTTTCTTT. V gene TRBV9 combines with J gene TRBJ1-1; TRBD1 matches 9 bases. V trimming: 2 bases; J trimming: 4 bases; junction bases outside the gene matches: 3. The CDR3 covers 14 residues. The germline gives CDR1 SGDLS, CDR2 YYNGEE.

The chain links TRBV29-1 to TRBJ2-7; TRBD1 matches at 8 bases. The CDR3 totals 14 residues. The germline CDR1 and CDR2 sequences are SQVTM and ANQGSEA. With 1 base clipped from V and 7 bases from J, the junction kept 9 bases outside the gene matches. CDR3 nucleotides: TGCAGCGTTGAAGGTTACCAGGGGGCCGGGGAGCAGTACTTC. This gives the protein CSVEGYQGAGEQYF.

The chain carries TRBV10-3 and TRBJ2-5; tentative D call: TRBD2 (6 bases). CDR3 size: 14 residues. V shed 6 bases and J shed 5 bases, with 16 bases lying between them. The germline CDR1 and CDR2 sequences are ENHRY and SYGVKD. The CDR3 DNA follows: TGTGCCATCAGCCGGGACTCCCGCGGGGAGACCCAGTACTTC. Translation gives CAISRDSRGETQYF.

The chain joins TRBV14 to TRBJ1-1; D might be TRBD1 (5 bases). The germline V and J ends were trimmed by 6 bases and 4 bases, with 18 bases remaining between them. The CDR3 is 15 residues long. Germline CDR1 SGHDN, CDR2 FVKESK. This chain's CDR3 is CASRTSSRGSTEAFF. CDR3 DNA sequence: TGTGCCAGCAGAACGTCTTCAAGGGGATCCACTGAAGCTTTCTTT.

The chain couples TRBV4-1 to TRBJ2-3; a possible D gene is TRBD2 (5 bases). Germline V gene lookup returns CDR1 MGHRA and CDR2 YSYEKL. V lost 5 bases to trimming and J lost 3 bases, with 15 bases between them. The CDR3 is 15 residues long. CDR3 amino acids: CASSSPGRLTDTQYF. The CDR3 DNA sequence: TGCGCCAGCAGCTCACCGGGAAGGCTTACAGATACGCAGTATTTT.

The rearrangement joins TRBV14 to TRBJ1-1; weak D call: TRBD1 (5 bases). The V end lost 1 base, the J end lost 5 bases, and 11 bases lay between the germline ends. Germline V gives CDR1 SGHDN, CDR2 FVKESK. CDR3 size: 14 residues. The CDR3 is CASSQVSGGTEAFF. In nucleotides, the CDR3 is TGTGCCAGCAGCCAAGTATCCGGGGGGACTGAAGCTTTCTTT.

The DNA for the CDR3 is TGTGCCTGGAGACGGGGATGGGCCGGGGAGCTGTTTTTT. It specifies CAWRRGWAGELFF. The chain is built from TRBV30 and TRBJ2-2; tentatively, D is TRBD2 (5 bases). V was pared by 3 bases and J by 6 bases, with 11 bases between. CDR3 size: 13 residues. Germline loops: CDR1 GTSNPN, CDR2 SVGIG (reference sequence).